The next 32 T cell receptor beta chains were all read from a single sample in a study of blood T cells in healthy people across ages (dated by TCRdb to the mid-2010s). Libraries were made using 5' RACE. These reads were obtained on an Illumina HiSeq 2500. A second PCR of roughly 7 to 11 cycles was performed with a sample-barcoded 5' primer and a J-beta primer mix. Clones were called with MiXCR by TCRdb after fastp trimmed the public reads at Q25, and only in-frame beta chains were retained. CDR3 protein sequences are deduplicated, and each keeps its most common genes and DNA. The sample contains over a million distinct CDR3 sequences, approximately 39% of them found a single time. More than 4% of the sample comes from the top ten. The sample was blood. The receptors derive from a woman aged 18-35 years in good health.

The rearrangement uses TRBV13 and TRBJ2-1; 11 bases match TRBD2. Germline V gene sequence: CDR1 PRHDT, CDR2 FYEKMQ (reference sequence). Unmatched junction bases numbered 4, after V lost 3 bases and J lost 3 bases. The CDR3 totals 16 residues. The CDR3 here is CASSLPGLADYNEQFF. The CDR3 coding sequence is TGTGCCAGCAGCTTGCCGGGACTAGCGGACTACAATGAGCAGTTCTTC.

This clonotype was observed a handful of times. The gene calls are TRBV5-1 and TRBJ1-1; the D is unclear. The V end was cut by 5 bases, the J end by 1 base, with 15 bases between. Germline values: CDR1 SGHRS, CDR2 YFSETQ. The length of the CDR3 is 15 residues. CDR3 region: CASRHWAAENTEAFF. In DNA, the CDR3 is TGCGCCAGCAGACATTGGGCTGCCGAGAACACTGAAGCTTTCTTT. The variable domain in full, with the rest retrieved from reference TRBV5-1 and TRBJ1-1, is KAGVTQTPRYLIKTRGQQVTLSCSPISGHRSVSWYQQTPGQGLQFLFEYFSETQRNKGNFPGRFSGRQFSNSRSEMNVSTLELGDSALYLCASRHWAAENTEAFFGQGTRLTVV.

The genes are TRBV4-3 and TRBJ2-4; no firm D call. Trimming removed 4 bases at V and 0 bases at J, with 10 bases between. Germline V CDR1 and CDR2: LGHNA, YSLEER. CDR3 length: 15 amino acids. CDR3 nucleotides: TGCGCCAGCAGCCGGGCCCTACTAGCCAAAAACATTCAGTACTTC. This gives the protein CASSRALLAKNIQYF.

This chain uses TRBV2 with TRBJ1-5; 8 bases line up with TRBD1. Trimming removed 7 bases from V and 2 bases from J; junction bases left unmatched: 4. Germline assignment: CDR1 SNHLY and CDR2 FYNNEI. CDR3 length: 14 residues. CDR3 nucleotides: TGTGCCAGCATGGACAGGGTTGGCAATCAGCCCCAGCATTTT. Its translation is CASMDRVGNQPQHF.

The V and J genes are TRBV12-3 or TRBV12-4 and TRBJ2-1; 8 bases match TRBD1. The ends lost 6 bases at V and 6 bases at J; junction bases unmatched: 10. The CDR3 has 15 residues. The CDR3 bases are TGTGCCAGCAGGGGGGCCGGGACAGGCTCCAATGAGCAGTTCTTC. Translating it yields CASRGAGTGSNEQFF.

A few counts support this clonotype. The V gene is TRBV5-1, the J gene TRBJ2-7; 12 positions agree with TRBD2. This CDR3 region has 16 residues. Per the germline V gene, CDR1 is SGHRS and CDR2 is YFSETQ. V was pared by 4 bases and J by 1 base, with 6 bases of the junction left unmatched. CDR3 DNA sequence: TGCGCCAGCAGCACCTCACTAGCGGGAGGTTCCTACGAGCAGTACTTC. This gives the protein CASSTSLAGGSYEQYF.

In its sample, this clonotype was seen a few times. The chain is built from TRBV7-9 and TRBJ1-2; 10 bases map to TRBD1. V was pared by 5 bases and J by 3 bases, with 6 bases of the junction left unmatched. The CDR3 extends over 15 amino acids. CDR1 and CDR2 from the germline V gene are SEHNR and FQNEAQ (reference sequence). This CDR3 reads CASSPGTGAYYGYTF. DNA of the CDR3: TGTGCCAGCAGCCCGGGGACAGGGGCCTACTATGGCTACACCTTC.

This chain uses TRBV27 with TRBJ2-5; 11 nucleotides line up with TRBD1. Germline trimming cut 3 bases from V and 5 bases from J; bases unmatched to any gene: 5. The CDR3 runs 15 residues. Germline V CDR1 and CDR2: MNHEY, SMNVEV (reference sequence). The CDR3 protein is CASSFRDRGSETQYF. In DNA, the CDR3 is TGTGCCAGCAGTTTTAGGGACAGGGGGTCGGAGACCCAGTACTTC.

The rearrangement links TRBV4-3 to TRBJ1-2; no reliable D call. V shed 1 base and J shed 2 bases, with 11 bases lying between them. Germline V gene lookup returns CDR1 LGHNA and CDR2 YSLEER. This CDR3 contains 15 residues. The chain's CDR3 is CASSQGFDGNYGYTF. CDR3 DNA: TGCGCCAGCAGCCAAGGGTTTGACGGGAACTATGGCTACACCTTC.

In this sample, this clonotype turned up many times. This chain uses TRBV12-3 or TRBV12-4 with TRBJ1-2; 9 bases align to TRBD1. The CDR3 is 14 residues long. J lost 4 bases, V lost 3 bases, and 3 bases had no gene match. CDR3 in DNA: TGTGCCAGCAGTTTGACAGGGGGGGCCTATGGCTACACCTTC. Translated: CASSLTGGAYGYTF.

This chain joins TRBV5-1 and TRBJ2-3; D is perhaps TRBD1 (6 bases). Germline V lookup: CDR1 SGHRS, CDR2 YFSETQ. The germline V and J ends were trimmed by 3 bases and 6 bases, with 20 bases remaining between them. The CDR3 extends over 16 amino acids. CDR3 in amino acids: CASSSLQGLFGDTQYF. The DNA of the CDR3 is TGCGCCAGCAGCTCCCTACAGGGCCTCTTCGGCGATACGCAGTATTTT.

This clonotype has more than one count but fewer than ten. CDR3 DNA sequence: TGTGCCACCAGTGATGGATATGAGCAGTTCTTC. Protein: CATSDGYEQFF. This chain joins TRBV24-1 and TRBJ2-1, with unresolved D. The CDR3 length is 11 residues. Germline CDR1 KGHDR, CDR2 SFDVKD. Trimming took off 3 bases at V and 8 bases at J, with 4 bases between the two ends.

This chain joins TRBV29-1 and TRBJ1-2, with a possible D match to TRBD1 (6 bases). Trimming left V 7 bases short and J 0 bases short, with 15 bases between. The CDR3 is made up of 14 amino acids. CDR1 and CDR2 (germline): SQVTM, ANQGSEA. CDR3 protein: CSAYPRGPNYGYTF. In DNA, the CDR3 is TGCAGCGCTTACCCCAGGGGACCTAACTATGGCTACACCTTC.

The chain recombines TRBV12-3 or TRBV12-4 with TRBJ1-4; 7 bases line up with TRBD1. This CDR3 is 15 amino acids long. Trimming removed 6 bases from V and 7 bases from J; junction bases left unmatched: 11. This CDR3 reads CASSPRDSVIEKLFF. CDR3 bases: TGTGCCAGCAGCCCCCGGGACAGTGTAATTGAAAAACTGTTTTTT.

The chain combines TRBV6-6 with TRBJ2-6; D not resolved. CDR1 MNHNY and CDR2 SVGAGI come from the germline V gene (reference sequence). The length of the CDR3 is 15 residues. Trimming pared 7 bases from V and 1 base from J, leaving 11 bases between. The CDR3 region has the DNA TGTGCCAGCAATTCTGGGCAATCTGGGGCCAACGTCCTGACTTTC. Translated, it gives CASNSGQSGANVLTF.

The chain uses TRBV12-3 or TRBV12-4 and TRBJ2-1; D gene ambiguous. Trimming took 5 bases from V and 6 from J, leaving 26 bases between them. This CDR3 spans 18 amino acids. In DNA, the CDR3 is TGTGCCAGCAGTCCGTCCCCGTCGACATACCCCGGGCTCAATGAGCAGTTCTTC. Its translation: CASSPSPSTYPGLNEQFF.

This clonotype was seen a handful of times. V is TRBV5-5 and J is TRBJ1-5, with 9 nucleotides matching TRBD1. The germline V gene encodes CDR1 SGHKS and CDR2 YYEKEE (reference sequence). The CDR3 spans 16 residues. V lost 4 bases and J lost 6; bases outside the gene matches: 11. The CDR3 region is CASSTDRDREVQPQHF. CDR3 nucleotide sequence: TGTGCCAGCAGCACCGATCGGGACAGGGAGGTTCAGCCCCAGCATTTT.

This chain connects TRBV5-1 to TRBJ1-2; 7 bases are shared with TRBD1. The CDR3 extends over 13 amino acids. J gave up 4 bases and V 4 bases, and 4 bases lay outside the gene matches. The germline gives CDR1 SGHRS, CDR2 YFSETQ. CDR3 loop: CASSRRDSYGYTF. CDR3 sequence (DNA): TGCGCCAGCAGCCGACGGGACAGCTATGGCTACACCTTC.

The CDR3 loop reads CSARVGGNSNQPQHF. Written as DNA, the CDR3 is TGCAGTGCTAGAGTGGGCGGGAATAGCAATCAGCCCCAGCATTTT. This rearrangement joins TRBV20-1 to TRBJ1-5; D not resolved. CDR3 length: 15 amino acids. Trimming pared 1 base from V and 0 bases from J, leaving 10 bases between. Germline CDR1 is DFQATT and CDR2 is SNEGSKA (reference sequence).

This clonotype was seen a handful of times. CDR3 coding DNA: TGTGCCAGCAACCAGGAATCCTATGGCTACACCTTC. This codes for CASNQESYGYTF. The chain recombines TRBV6-6 with TRBJ1-2, with D unclear. This CDR3 region has 12 residues. Germline CDR1 MNHNY, CDR2 SVGAGI (reference sequence). V lost 7 bases and J 4 bases, leaving 10 bases between the germline ends.

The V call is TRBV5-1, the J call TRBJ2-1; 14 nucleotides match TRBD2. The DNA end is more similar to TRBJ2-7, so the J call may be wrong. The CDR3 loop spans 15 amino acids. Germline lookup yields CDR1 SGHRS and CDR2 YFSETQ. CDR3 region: CASSLDGLAGGEQYF. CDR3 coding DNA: TGCGCCAGCAGCTTGGACGGACTAGCGGGAGGAGAGCAGTACTTC.

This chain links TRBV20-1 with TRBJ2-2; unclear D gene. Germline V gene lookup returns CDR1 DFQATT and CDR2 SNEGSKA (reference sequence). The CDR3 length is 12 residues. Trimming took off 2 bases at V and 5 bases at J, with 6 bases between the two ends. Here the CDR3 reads CSARLWTGELFF. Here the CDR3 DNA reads TGCAGTGCTAGACTGTGGACCGGGGAGCTGTTTTTT.

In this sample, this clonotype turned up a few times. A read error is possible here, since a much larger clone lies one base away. This CDR3 is CASSEEYEQYF. The CDR3 nucleotides read TGTGCCAGCAGTGAGGAGTACGAGCAGTACTTC. J is TRBJ2-7 and V is TRBV10-3; D gene uncertain. Germline assignment: CDR1 ENHRY and CDR2 SYGVKD. CDR3 size: 11 residues.

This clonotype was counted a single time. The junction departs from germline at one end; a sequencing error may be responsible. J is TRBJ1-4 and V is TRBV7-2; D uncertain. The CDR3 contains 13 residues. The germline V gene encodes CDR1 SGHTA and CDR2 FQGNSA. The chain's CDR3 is CASSLSLNEKPFF. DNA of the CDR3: TGTGCCAGCAGCTTATCATTGAATGAAAAACCGTTTTTT.

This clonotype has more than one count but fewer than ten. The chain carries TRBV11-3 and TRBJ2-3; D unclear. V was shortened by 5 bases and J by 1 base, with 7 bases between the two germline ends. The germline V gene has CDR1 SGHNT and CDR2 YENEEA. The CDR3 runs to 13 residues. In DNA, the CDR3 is TGTGCCAGCAGCCGGGCCCGCACAGATACGCAGTATTTT. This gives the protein CASSRARTDTQYF.

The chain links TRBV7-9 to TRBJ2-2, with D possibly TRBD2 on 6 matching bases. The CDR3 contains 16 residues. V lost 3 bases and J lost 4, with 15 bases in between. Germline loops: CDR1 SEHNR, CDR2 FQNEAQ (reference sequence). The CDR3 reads CASSFQTGERTGELFF. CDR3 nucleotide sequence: TGTGCCAGCAGCTTCCAAACGGGGGAGCGCACCGGGGAGCTGTTTTTT.

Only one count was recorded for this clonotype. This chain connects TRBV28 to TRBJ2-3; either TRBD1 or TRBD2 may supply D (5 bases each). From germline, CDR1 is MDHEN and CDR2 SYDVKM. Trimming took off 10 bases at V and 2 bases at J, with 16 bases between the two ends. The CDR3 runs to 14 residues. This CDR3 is CANSGQGSTDTQYF. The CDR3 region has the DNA TGTGCCAACTCGGGGCAGGGATCCACAGATACGCAGTATTTT.

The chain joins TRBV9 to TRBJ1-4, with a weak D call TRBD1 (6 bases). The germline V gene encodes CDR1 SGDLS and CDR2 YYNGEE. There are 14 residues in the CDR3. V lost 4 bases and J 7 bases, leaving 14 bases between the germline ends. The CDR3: CASSSDSGSEKLFF. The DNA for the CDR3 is TGTGCCAGCAGCTCGGACAGTGGGTCTGAAAAACTGTTTTTT.

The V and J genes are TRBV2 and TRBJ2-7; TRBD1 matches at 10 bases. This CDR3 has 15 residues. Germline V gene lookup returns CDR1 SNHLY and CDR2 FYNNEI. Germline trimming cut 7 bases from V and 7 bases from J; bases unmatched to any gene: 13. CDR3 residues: CASIRDRGSYNEQYF. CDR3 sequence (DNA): TGTGCCAGCATTCGGGACAGGGGCTCCTACAATGAGCAGTACTTC.

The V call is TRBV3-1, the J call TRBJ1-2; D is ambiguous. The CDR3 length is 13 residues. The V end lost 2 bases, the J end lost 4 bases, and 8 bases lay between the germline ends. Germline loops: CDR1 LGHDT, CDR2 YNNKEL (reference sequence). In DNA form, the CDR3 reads TGTGCCAGCAGCCAAATACAGTCCTATGGCTACACCTTC. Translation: CASSQIQSYGYTF.

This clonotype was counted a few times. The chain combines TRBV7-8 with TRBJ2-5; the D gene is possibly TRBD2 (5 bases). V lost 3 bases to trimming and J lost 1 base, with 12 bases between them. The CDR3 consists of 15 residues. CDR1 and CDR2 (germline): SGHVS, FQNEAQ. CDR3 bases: TGTGCCAGCAGCTTGAGCGGTACCCTCCAAGAGACCCAGTACTTC. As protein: CASSLSGTLQETQYF.

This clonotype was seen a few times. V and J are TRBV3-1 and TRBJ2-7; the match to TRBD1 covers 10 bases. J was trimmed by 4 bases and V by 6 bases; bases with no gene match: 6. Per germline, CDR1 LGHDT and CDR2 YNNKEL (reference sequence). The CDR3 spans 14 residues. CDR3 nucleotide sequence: TGTGCCAGCAGTCGACAGGGGGCCCGATACGAGCAGTACTTC. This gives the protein CASSRQGARYEQYF.